The source of this T cell receptor beta chain is a study of OX40 agonist ivuxolimab in advanced cancers. Study as a whole: Ivuxolimab, an antibody that agonizes OX40 (CD134), was administered to the patients.

Sequencing used immunoSEQ multiplex PCR; TCRdb keeps in-frame clones, though not all of them. The repertoire holds 43,000 or so clones, around nine tenths seen once, with about 11% in the top ten. The source of this sequence is an adult with an advanced solid tumor such as melanoma, head and neck, liver or kidney cancer. The sample consisted of CD4+ or CD8+ T cells sorted from blood, taken in a trial of the OX40 agonist ivuxolimab.

The CDR3 nucleotides are TGTGCCAGCAGCTTGCCCAATGGGACGGTTGAGACCCAGTACTTC. Encoded protein: CASSLPNGTVETQYF. The gene calls are TRBV5-4 and TRBJ2-5; D tentatively fits TRBD1 or TRBD2 (5 bases each). This CDR3 is built from 15 residues. V lost 1 base and J lost 5, with 15 bases in between. The germline V gene has CDR1 SGHNT and CDR2 YYREEE (reference sequence).